What follows is one TCR beta chain and its context. Its matching antigen is unknown. This sample includes further DNA sequences coding for the same CDR3. Assay used: immunoSEQ multiplex PCR; TCRdb lists only in-frame clones, some missing. The table records 2 million to 2.5 million clones, over 85% of them present only once. The sample comes from a study of shared clonotypes between healthy human individuals. The study, taken as a whole, reports: Estimated clonotype richness was generally higher in naive than memory subsets. Researchers sampled only blood; tissue repertoires likely differ.

Germline loops: CDR1 SGHRS, CDR2 YFSETQ. This CDR3 comprises 14 residues. V shed 5 bases and J 1 base; nucleotides not matched to a gene: 5. The source material was naive CD4+ T cells from PBMCs. Regarding subset: CD45RA+ positively selected. The chain combines TRBV5-1 with TRBJ1-1; 7 positions agree with TRBD1. The clonotype originates from a man aged 18 to 30 in good health. Some clones in this sample may be carry-over from other donors' samples. This chain's CDR3 is CASSLSGGNTEAFF. In nucleotides, the CDR3 is TGCGCCAGCAGTCTCTCAGGGGGGAACACTGAAGCTTTCTTT.